Following are 6 T cell receptor beta chains from one sample sequenced in a study of T cells in women clearing cervical HPV infection. Sequencing was performed with immunoSEQ multiplex PCR; in TCRdb, only in-frame clones are kept and a portion is missing. The sample data list approximately 30,000 clones. Material: blood buffy coat. The receptors were gathered from a woman aged 18 to 69 with a cervical HPV16 infection that either progressed to CIN3+ or cleared (not recorded which).

With regard to this clone: The read terminates 3 residues ahead of where the CDR3 ends, so the germline J gene completes it. The V gene is TRBV2, the J gene TRBJ2-5; 7 nucleotides agree with TRBD1. CDR1 and CDR2 from the germline V gene are SNHLY and FYNNEI. The CDR3 consists of 13 residues. V was pared by 7 bases and J by 3 bases, with 5 bases of the junction left unmatched. CDR3 DNA, as far as it was read: TGTGCCAGCACAAGGGACAGCAAAGAGACC. It codes for CASTRDSKET. The complete CDR3 protein is CASTRDSKETQYF. Full variable domain (remainder filled in from reference TRBV2 and TRBJ2-5): EPEVTQTPSHQVTQMGQEVILRCVPISNHLYFYWYRQILGQKVEFLVSFYNNEISEKSEIFDDQFSVERPDGSNFTLKIRSTKLEDSAMYFCASTRDSKETQYFGPGTRLLVL.

About this clone: From the germline J gene comes the end of the CDR3, since the read stops 3 residues before it. The gene calls are TRBV30 and TRBJ2-2, with 8 positions matching TRBD1. Germline-derived CDR1 and CDR2 are GTSNPN and SVGIG (reference sequence). V was pared by 4 bases and J by 4 bases, with 8 bases of the junction left unmatched. This CDR3 is 15 amino acids long. CDR3 in amino acids: CAWKDWTGITGELFF. The CDR3 DNA, read in part, is TGTGCCTGGAAGGACTGGACAGGGATCACCGGGGAG.

A remark on this clone: The CDR3 end falls 3 residues outside the read, so it is completed with the germline J gene. The genes are TRBV6-1 and TRBJ2-4, with D possibly matching TRBD2 (5 bases). Germline lookup yields CDR1 MNHNS and CDR2 SASEGT. The CDR3 has 13 amino acids. CDR3 DNA, as far as it was read: TGTGCCAGCAGTGAGAGCGGTCTACGTGAT. Translated: CASSESGLRD. The CDR3 in full is CASSESGLRDQYF.

Worth noting for this clone: With the read ending 3 residues before the CDR3 end, the germline J gene is used to fill in that end. The chain uses TRBV20-1 and TRBJ2-4, with a tentative D call TRBD2 (6 bases). Trimming cost V 5 bases and J 3 bases, with 23 bases left between them. The V gene's germline CDR1 is DFQATT and CDR2 SNEGSKA (reference sequence). CDR3 length equals 17 residues. The part of the CDR3 DNA that was read is TGCAGTGCTCCTTCTGCGGGGAGGCGGGTGGGCAAAAACATT. Its translation: CSAPSAGRRVGKNI. The complete CDR3 protein is CSAPSAGRRVGKNIQYF.

As for this clone: Read coverage stops 3 residues before the CDR3 terminus; the germline J gene supplies the remainder. The gene calls are TRBV29-1 and TRBJ2-1; 11 bases map to TRBD2. Germline V lookup: CDR1 SQVTM, CDR2 ANQGSEA. With 3 bases clipped from V and 6 bases from J, the junction kept 16 bases outside the gene matches. The CDR3 length is 18 residues. The CDR3 DNA, read in part, is TGCAGCGTTGAGGCGGCTAGCGGGAGGACCCCCTCCGGCAATGAG. Residues: CSVEAASGRTPSGNE. The full CDR3 sequence reads CSVEAASGRTPSGNEQFF.

Note on this clone: Read data end 3 residues before the CDR3 end; the end is taken from the germline J gene. The chain is built from TRBV6-4 and TRBJ1-6, with D possibly matching TRBD1 (5 bases). The CDR3 loop spans 14 amino acids. V was clipped by 6 bases and J by 7 bases, with 13 bases between them. Germline V gene lookup returns CDR1 MRHNA and CDR2 SNTAGT. The covered CDR3 bases are TGTGCCAGCAGCCCAAGGGCAGGGAATTCACCC. This translates into CASSPRAGNSP. The full CDR3 is CASSPRAGNSPLHF.